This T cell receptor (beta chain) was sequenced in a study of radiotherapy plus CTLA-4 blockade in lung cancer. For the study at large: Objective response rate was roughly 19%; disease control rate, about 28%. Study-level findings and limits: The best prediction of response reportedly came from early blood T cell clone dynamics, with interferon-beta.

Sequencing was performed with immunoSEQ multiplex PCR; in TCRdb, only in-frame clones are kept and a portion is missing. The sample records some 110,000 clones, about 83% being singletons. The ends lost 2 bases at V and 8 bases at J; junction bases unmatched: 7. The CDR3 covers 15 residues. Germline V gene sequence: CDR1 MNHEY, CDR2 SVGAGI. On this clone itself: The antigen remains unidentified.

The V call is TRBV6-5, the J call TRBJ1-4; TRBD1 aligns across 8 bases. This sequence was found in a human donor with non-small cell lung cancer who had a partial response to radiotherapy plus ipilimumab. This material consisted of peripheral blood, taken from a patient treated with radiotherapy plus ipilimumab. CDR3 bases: TGTGCCAGCAGTTACGCACAGGGGGTTGGGGAAAAACTGTTTTTT. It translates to CASSYAQGVGEKLFF.